This T cell receptor (beta chain) was captured by sequencing in a study of T cell repertoires in aging, cancer and after chemotherapy. Across the study: Donors were grouped into six age bands spanning 30 or younger through 70 or older.

General study findings and limits: Loss of evenness, beyond lost richness, contributed to age-related TCR diversity decline in cancer patients. The repertoire data cannot show anything about immunological memory following chemotherapy. Median generation probability rose over the chemotherapy interval in each cancer cohort, suggesting rebound thymic output.

Rearranged V-D-J TRB sequences were amplified with a mixed TRB-A/B primer pool. Each CDR3 protein gets one entry after TCRdb re-called the multiplex PCR reads with MiXCR. Seen here are under 2,000 distinct CDR3 sequences, 28% observed once, and the top ten hold about 45%. Peripheral blood genomic DNA, not sorted cells or RNA, was the template. On this clonotype itself: The antigen remains undetermined.

The CDR3 is 14 residues long. Trimming took 2 bases from V and 5 from J, leaving 9 bases between them. CDR1 is SGHTA and CDR2 is FQGNSA in the germline V gene. Source material: blood. The TCR sequence derives from a human donor with a solid tumor. The chain uses TRBV7-2 and TRBJ1-4, with D unresolved. The DNA for the CDR3 is TGTGCCAGCAGCTTATCCGGAAACAATGAAAAACTGTTTTTT. It encodes CASSLSGNNEKLFF.